Reported below is one T cell receptor (beta chain). Its antigen is not known. Germline V gene data show CDR1 as SEHNR and CDR2 as FQNEAQ (reference sequence). The CDR3 is 13 residues long. Trimming removed 3 bases at V and 5 bases at J, with 10 bases between. The sequenced cases were selected for having the highest brain T cell transcript signatures. The data belong to a study of brain T cells in children with intractable seizures. Method: immunoSEQ multiplex PCR; TCRdb's copy keeps in-frame clones and lacks some. The sample consists of about 80,000 clones, around 91% of them appearing once. Broader study findings: HCMV serostatus was not known, and viral specificity came from CDR3 similarity only. Clones missing pre-surgery may reflect undersampling of that blood sample.

The receptor was derived from a girl aged 2 to 10 with Rasmussen encephalitis and intractable seizures. The rearrangement uses TRBV7-9 and TRBJ2-5; D not resolved. Here the sequenced sample was peripheral blood, taken at surgery. For the CDR3, the DNA is TGTGCCAGCAGCTTCATCGAAGGCGAGACCCAGTACTTC. As protein: CASSFIEGETQYF.